The TCR beta chain described here comes from a study of shared clonotypes between healthy human individuals. Study conclusions and caveats: The sampled material consisted only of blood, and tissue repertoires are likely to differ. Only a few donors were included, so the genetic and exposure-history diversity represented was limited.

Note on this clone: Its antigen remains unidentified.

DNA input for the unsorted PBMC replicate PCRs was around 300 ng, 30,000 or so T cell genomes. Data came from immunoSEQ multiplex PCR; TCRdb stores just in-frame clones and leaves some out. The data contain fewer than 550,000 clones, roughly 79% of them singletons. Every contributor of samples was a Caucasian grown-up residing in Nashville, Tennessee. Germline V gene lookup returns CDR1 MDHEN and CDR2 SYDVKM. The CDR3 is 14 residues long. Trimming cost V 9 bases and J 7 bases; bases outside gene matches: 6. The sequencing sample was made of PBMCs. The receptor was derived from a woman in her thirties or forties in good health. Some clones in this sample may be carry-over from other donors' samples. The rearrangement joins TRBV28 to TRBJ2-2, with 12 positions matching TRBD2. The CDR3, as DNA: TGTGCCAGTATGACTAGCGGGAGTGTCGGGGAGCTGTTTTTT. This encodes CASMTSGSVGELFF. The full variable domain, rest sourced from reference TRBV28 and TRBJ2-2, is DVKVTQSSRYLVKRTGEKVFLECVQDMDHENMFWYRQDPGLGLRLIYFSYDVKMKEKGDIPEGYSVSREKKERFSLILESASTNQTSMYLCASMTSGSVGELFFGEGSRLTVL.